Included here is one T cell receptor beta chain sequence, with context. TCRdb keeps only in-frame clones here, not all; method: immunoSEQ multiplex PCR. This table has tens of thousands of clones, 85% to 90% appearing once. The source of the sample is a study of control samples from healthy donors and cancer patients. The CDR3 totals 16 residues. Germline loops: CDR1 SGHVS, CDR2 FQNEAQ. V was pared by 5 bases and J by 2 bases, with 18 bases between. Material for sequencing was blood. This sequence was found in a woman between 50 and 59 years old in good health. The genes are TRBV7-8 and TRBJ2-5; D not certain. CDR3 sequence: CASSHRYVTEQETQYF. CDR3 sequence (DNA): TGTGCCAGCAGCCATCGTTACGTGACCGAGCAAGAGACCCAGTACTTC. The full variable domain, rest sourced from reference TRBV7-8 and TRBJ2-5, is GAGVSQSPRYKVAKRGQDVALRCDPISGHVSLFWYQQALGQGPEFLTYFQNEAQLDKSGLPSDRFFAERPEGSVSTLKIQRTQQEDSAVYLCASSHRYVTEQETQYFGPGTRLLVL.